This TCR beta chain was obtained from a study of CD8+ T cells in alopecia areata. Notes on this clone: Its antigen is still unknown.

CDR3 length equals 15 residues. V lost 5 bases to trimming and J lost 3 bases; unmatched junction nucleotides: 7. Germline CDR1 is MNHEY and CDR2 is SVGAGI. Obtained from alopecia areata patients were lesional scalp punch biopsies along with peripheral blood. Study-level findings and limits: It was lesional scalp, especially alopecia totalis/universalis, that showed higher clonality than normal scalp.

Following extraction, RNA underwent reverse transcription to cDNA, which served as the sequencing template. The table came from immunoSEQ multiplex PCR; TCRdb's copy has only in-frame clones and leaves some out. Among around 140,000 clones listed, 51% were seen once. Specimen: CD4+ T cells sorted from blood, collected at week 0. The TCR originated in a human donor with alopecia areata. The chain uses TRBV6-5 and TRBJ2-7; 10 nucleotides match TRBD2. CDR3 nucleotides: TGTGCCAGCAGTCTCCTAGCGGGAGTTCGCTACGAGCAGTACTTC. It codes for CASSLLAGVRYEQYF.